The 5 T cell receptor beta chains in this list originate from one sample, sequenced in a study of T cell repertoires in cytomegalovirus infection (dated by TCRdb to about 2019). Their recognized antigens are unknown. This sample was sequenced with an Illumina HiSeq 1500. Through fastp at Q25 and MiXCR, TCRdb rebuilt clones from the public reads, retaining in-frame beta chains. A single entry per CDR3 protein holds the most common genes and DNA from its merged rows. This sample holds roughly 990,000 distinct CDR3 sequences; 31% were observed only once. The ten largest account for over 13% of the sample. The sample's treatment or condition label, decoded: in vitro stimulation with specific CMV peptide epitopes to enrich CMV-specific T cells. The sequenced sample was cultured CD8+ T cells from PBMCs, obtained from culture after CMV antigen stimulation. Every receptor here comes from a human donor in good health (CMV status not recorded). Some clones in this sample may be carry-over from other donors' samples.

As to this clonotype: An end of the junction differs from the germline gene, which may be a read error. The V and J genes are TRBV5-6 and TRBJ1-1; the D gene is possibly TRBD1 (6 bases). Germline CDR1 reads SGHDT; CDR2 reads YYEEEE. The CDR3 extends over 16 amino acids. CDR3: CTSSLIGRDKDFEAFF. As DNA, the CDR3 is TGTACCAGCAGCCTCATTGGTCGGGACAAAGACTTTGAAGCTTTCTTT. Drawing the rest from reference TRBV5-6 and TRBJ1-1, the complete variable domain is DAGVTQSPTHLIKTRGQQVTLRCSPKSGHDTVSWYQQALGQGPQFIFQYYEEEERQRGNFPDRFSGHQFPNYSSELNVNALLLGDSALYLCTSSLIGRDKDFEAFFGQGTRLTVV.

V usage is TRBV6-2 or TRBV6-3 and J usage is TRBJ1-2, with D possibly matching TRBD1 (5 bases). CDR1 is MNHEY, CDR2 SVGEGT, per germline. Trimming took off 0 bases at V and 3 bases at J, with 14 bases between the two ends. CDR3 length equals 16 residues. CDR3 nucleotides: TGTGCCAGCAGTTACTCACCAGGGTTGGAGGACTATGGCTACACCTTC. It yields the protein CASSYSPGLEDYGYTF.

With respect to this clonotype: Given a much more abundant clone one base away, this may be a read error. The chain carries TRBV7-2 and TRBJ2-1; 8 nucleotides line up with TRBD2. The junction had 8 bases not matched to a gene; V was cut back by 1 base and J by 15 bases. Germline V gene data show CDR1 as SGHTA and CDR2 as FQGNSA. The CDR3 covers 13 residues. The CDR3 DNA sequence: TGTGCCAGCAGCTTAGTGAGTAGCGGGGAGACGTTCTTC. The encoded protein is CASSLVSSGETFF.

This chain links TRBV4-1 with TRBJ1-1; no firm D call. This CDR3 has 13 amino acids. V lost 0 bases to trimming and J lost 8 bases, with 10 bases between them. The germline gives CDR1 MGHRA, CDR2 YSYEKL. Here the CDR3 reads CASSQEWTVEAFF. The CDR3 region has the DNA TGCGCCAGCAGCCAAGAATGGACCGTCGAAGCTTTCTTT.

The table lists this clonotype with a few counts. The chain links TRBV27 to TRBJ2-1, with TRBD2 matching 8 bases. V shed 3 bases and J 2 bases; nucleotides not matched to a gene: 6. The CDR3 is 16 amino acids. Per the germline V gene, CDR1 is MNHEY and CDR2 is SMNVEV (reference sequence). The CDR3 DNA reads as TGTGCCAGCAGTTTCTGGCGGGGGGCCGCCTACAATGAGCAGTTCTTC. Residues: CASSFWRGAAYNEQFF.